This T cell receptor beta chain was recorded in a study of control samples from healthy donors and cancer patients. The protocol was immunoSEQ multiplex PCR, while the TCRdb copy is restricted to in-frame clones and leaves out a portion. This table has roughly 200,000 clones, approximately 90% appearing once. The length of the CDR3 is 14 residues. The germline V and J ends were trimmed by 1 base and 5 bases, with 11 bases remaining between them. CDR1 is SGHTA and CDR2 is FQGNSA in the germline V gene. This receptor was identified in a man aged 25 to 40 in good health. This chain connects TRBV7-2 to TRBJ2-5, with D perhaps being TRBD1 or TRBD2 (5 bases each). Input material: blood. CDR3 nucleotides: TGTGCCAGCAGCTTAGGAGGGGTGGGCGAGACCCAGTACTTC. It yields the protein CASSLGGVGETQYF.